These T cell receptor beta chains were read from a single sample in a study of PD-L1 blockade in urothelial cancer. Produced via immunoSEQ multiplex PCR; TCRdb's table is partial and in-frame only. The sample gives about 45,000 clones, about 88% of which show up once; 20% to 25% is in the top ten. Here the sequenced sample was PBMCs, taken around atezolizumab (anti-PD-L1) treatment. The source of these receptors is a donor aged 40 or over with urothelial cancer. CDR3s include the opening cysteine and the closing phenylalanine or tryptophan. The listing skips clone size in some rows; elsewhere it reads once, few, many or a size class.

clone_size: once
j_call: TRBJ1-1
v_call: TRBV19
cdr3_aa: CASSTPGTGGKAFF

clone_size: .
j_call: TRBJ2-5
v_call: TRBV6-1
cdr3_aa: CASRALWREAQTQYF

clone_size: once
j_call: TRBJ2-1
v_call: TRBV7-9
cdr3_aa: CASSLGQGASQFF

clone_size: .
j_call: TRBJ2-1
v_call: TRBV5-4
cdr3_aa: CASSLAVYNEQFF

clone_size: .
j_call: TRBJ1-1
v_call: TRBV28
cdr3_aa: CASDGQGATEAFF

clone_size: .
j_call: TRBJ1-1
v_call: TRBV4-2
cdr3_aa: CASSQDAGWGVTEAFF

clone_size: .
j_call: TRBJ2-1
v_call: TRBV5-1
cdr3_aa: CASSLFADSYNEQFF

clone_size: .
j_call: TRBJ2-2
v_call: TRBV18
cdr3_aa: CASSPRSSGTGELFF

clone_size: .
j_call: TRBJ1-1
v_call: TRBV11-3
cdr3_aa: CASSLGRGNTEAFF

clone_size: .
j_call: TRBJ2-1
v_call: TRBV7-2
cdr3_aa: CASKLTGPEQFF

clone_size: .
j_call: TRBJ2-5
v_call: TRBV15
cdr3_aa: CATSRVRVETQYF

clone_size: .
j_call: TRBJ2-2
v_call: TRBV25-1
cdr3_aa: CASSGRQATTGELFF

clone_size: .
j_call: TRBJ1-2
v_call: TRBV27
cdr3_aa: CASSLSPPQDRGRPGTF

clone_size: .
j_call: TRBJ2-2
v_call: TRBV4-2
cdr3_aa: CASGGGTGELFF

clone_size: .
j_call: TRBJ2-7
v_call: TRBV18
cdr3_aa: CASSPRTGGEQYF

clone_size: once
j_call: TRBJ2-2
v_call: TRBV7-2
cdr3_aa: CASSQRGGRTGELFF

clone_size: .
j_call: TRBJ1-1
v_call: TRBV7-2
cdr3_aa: CASSSLGANTEAFF

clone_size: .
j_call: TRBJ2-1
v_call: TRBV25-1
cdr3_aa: CASSEYSGLEQFF

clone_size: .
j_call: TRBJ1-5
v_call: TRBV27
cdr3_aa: CASSFAYSNQPQHF

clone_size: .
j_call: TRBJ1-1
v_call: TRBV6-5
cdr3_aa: CASSYGATEAFF

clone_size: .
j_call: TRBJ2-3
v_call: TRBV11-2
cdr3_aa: CASSPGLAGGTTGTQYF

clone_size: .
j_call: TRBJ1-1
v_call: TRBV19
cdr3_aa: CASRKDRDTEAFF

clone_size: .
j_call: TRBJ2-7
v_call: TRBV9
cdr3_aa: CASSLTGTGVYEQYF

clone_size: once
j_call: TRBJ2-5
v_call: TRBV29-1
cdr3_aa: CSAADSLETQYF

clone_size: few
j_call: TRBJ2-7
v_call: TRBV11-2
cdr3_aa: CASSLVSQGVYEQYF

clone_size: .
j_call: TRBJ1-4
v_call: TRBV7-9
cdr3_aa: CASSLGAAVATNEKLFF

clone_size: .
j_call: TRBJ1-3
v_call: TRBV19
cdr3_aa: CAARPGDSSGNTIYF

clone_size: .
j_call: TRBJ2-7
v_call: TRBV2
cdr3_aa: CASSEQGPSGEQYF

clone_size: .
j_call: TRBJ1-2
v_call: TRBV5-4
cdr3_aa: CASSPDTYGYTF

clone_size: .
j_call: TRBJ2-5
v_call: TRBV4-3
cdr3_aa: CASSQDGGGLAEETQYF

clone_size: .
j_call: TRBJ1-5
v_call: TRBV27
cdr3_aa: CASSSGNSNQPQHF

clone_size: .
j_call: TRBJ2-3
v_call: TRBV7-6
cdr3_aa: CASSLLTGGTDTQYF

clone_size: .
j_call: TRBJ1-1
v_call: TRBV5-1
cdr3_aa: CASSFRPQGGDTEAFF

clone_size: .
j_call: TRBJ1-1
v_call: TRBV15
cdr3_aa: CATSRQGLANTEAFF

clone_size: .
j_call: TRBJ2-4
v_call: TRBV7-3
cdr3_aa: CASSLTASVGKNIQYF

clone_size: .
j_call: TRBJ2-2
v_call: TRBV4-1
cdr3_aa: CASSPLGGANTGELFF

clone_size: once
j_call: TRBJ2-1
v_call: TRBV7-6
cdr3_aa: CASSGTPQERNEQFF

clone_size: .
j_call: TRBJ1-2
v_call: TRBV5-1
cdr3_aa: CASSLGPGTGATYGYTF

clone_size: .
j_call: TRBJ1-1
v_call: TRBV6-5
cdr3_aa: CASSYSAGPEAFF

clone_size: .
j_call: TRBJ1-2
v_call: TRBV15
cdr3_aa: CATSRELFGYTF

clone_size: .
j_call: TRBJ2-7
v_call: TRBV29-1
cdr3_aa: CSVGKGRGYEQYF

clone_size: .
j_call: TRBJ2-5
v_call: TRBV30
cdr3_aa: CAWTDPGGWETQYF

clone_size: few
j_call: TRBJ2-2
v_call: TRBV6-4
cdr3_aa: CAAGPSGDTGELFF

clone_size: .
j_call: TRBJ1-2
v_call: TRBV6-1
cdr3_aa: CASAGGGFYGYTF

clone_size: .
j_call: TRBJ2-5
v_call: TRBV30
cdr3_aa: CAGKGTAQETQYF

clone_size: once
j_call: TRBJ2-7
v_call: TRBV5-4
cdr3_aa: CASSTGLAGGGEQYF

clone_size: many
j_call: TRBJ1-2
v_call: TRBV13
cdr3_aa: CASSWRGLHYGYTF

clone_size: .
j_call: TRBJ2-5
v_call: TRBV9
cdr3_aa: CASSVPGSRGETQYF

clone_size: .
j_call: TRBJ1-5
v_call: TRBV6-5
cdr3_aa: CASSYLGAGQPQHF

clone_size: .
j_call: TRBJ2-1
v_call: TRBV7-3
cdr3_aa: CASSFFSPRGTYNEQFF

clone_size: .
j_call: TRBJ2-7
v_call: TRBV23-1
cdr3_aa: CASSQPGEISYEQYF

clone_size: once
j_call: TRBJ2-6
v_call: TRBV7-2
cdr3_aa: CASSASTSPSGANVLTF

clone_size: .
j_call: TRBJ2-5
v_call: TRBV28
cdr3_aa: CASSLAGRIEETQYF

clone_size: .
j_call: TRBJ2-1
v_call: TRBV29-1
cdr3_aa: CSVAGTGGGSYNEQFF

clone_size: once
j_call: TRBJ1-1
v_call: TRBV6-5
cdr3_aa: CASSYSRWTEAFF